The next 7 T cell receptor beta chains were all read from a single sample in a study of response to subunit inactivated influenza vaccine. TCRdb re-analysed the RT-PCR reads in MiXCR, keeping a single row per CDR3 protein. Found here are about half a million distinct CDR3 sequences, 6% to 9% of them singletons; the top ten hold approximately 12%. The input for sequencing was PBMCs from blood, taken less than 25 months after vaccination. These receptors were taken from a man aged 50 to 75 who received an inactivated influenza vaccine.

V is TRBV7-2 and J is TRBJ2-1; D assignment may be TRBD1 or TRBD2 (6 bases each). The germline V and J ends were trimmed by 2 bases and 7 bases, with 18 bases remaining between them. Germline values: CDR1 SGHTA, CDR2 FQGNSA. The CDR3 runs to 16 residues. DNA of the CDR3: TGTGCCAGCAGCTTACGACGGGGGCCGGGTGGGAATGAGCAGTTCTTC. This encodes CASSLRRGPGGNEQFF.

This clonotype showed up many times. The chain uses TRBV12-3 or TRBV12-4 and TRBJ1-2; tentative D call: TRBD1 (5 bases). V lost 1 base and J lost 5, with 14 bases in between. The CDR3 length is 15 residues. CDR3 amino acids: CASSLDFGGKYGYTF. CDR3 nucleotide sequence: TGTGCCAGCAGTTTAGATTTCGGGGGGAAGTATGGCTACACCTTC.

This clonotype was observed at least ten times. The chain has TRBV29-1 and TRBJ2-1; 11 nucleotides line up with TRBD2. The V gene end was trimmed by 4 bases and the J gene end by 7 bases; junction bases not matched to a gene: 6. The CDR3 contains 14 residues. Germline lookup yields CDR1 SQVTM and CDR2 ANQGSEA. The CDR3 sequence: CSVALAGVGNEQFF. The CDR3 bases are TGCAGCGTTGCACTAGCGGGAGTGGGGAATGAGCAGTTCTTC.

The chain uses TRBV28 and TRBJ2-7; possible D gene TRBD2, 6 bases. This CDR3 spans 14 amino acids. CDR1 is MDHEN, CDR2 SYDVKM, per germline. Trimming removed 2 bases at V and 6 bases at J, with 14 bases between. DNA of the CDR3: TGTGCCAGCAGTTTAGAGGCGGGAACGGGCGAGCAGTACTTC. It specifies CASSLEAGTGEQYF.

In DNA, the CDR3 is TGTGCCAGCAGGCCGACAGGGCCGGACACTGAAGCTTTCTTT. The encoded protein is CASRPTGPDTEAFF. The chain joins TRBV28 to TRBJ1-1; the match to TRBD1 covers 7 bases. J gave up 3 bases and V 6 bases, and 7 bases lay outside the gene matches. Per the germline V gene, CDR1 is MDHEN and CDR2 is SYDVKM. The length of the CDR3 is 14 residues.

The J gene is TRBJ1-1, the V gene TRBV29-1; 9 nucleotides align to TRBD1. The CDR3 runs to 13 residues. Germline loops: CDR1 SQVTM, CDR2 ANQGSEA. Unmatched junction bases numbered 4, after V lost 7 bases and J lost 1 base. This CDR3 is CSARDRENTEAFF. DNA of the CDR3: TGCAGCGCGAGGGACAGGGAGAACACTGAAGCTTTCTTT.

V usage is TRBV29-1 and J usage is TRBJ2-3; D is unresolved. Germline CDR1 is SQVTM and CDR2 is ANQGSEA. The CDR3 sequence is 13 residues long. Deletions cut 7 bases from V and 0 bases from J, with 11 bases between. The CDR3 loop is CSAIGVSTDTQYF. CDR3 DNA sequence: TGCAGCGCGATTGGGGTTAGCACAGATACGCAGTATTTT.